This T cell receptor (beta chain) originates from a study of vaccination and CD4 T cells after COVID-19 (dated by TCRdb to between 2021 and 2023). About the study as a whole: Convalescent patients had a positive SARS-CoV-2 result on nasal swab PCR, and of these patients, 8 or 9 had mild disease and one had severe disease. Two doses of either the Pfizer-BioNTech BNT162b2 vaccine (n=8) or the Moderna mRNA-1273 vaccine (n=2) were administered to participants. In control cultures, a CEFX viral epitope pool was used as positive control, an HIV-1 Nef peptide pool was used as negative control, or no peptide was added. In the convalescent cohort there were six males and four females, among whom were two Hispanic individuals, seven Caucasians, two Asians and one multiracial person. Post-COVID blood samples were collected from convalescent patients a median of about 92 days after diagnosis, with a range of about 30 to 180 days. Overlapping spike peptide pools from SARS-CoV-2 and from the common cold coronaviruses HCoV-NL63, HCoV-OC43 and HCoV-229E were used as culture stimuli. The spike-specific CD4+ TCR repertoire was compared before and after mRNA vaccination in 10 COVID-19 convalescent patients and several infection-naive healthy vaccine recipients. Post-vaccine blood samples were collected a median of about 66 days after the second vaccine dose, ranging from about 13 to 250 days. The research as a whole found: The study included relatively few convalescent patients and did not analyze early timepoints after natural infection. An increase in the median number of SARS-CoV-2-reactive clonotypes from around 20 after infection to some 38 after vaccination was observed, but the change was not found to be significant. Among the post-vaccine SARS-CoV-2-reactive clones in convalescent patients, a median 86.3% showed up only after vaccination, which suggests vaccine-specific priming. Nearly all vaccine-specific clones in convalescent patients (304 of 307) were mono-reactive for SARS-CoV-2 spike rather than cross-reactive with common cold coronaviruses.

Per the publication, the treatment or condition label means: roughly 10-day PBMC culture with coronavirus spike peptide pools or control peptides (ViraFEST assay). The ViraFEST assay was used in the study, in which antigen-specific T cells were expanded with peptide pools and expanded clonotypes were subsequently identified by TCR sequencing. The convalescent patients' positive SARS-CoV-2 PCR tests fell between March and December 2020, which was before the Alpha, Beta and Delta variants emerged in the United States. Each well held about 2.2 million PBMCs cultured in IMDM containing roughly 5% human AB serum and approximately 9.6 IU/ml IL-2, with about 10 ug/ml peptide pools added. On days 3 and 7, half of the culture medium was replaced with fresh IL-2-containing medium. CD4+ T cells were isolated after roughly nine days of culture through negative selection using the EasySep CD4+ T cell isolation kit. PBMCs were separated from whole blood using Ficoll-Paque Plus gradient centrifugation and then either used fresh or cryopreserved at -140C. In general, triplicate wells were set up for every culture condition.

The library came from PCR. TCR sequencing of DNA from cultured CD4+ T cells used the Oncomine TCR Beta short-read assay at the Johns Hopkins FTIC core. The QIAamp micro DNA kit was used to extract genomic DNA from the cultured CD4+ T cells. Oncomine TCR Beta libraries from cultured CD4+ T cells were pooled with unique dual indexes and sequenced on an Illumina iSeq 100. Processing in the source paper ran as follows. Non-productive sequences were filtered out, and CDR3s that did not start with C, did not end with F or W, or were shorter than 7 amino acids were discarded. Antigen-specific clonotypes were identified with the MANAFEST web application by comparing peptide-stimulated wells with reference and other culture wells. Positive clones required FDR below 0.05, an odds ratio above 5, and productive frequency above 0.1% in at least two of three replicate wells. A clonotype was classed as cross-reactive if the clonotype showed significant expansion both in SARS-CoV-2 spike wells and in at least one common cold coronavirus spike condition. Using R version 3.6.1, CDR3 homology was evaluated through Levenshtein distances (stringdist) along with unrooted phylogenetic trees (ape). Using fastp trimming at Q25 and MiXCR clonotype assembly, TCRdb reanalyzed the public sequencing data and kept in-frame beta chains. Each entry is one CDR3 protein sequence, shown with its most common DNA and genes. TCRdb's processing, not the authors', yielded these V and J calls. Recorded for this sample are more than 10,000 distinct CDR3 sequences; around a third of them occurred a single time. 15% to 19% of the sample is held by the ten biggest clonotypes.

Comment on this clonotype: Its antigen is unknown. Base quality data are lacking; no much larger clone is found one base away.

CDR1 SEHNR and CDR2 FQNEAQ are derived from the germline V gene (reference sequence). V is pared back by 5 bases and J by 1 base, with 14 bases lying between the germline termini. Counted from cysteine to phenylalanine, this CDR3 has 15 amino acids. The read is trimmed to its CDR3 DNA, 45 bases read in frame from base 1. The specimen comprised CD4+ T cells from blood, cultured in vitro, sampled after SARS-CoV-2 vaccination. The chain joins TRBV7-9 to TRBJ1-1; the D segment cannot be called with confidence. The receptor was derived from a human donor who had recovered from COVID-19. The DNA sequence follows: TGTGCCAGCAGCAAAGACGGGTTGCCGAACACTGAAGCTTTCTTT. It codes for CASSKDGLPNTEAFF.